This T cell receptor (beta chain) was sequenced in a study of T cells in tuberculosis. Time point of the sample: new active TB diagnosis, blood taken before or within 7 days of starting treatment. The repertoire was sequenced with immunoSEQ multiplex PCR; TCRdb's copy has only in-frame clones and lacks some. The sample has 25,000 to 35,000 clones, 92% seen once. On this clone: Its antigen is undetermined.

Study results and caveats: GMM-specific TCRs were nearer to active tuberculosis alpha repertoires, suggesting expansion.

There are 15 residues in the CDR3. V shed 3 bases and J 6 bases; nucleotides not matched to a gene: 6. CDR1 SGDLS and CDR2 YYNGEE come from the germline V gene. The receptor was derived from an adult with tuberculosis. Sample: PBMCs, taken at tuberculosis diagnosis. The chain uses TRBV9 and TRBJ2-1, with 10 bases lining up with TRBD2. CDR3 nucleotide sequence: TGTGCCAGCAGCGCCCAGCGGGGGGGCCTCAATGAGCAGTTCTTC. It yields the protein CASSAQRGGLNEQFF. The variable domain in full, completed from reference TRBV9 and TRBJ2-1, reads DSGVTQTPKHLITATGQRVTLRCSPRSGDLSVYWYQQSLDQGLQFLIQYYNGEERAKGNILERFSAQQFPDLHSELNLSSLELGDSALYFCASSAQRGGLNEQFFGPGTRLTVL.